This TCR beta chain was sequenced during a study of STAT5B mutations in CD4+ large granular lymphocyte leukemia. Study results and limitations: Main leukemic clonotypes were patient-specific, but more than 20% appeared at low frequency elsewhere. CD4-sorted patient repertoires seemed more clonal than healthy CD4+ repertoires. Compared with healthy controls (2/35), patient top clones favored TRBV06 (8/27).

This clone was seen once. What it binds is unknown. Controls came from buffy coats of healthy blood donors. V was clipped by 1 base and J by 3 bases, with 16 bases between them. Per the germline V gene, CDR1 is SGHTA and CDR2 is FQGNSA. The CDR3 consists of 16 residues. TCRdb's copy holds only in-frame clones and misses some; the assay was immunoSEQ multiplex PCR. This table holds tens of thousands of clones, approximately 75% found once. The TCR was taken from a human donor in good health. This rearrangement joins TRBV7-2 to TRBJ2-7; D is perhaps TRBD1 (5 bases). Input material: CD4+ T cells from blood buffy coats. CDR3 protein: CASSLVGRRQGYEQYF. CDR3 DNA: TGTGCCAGCAGCTTAGTCGGCCGGCGGCAGGGCTACGAGCAGTACTTC.